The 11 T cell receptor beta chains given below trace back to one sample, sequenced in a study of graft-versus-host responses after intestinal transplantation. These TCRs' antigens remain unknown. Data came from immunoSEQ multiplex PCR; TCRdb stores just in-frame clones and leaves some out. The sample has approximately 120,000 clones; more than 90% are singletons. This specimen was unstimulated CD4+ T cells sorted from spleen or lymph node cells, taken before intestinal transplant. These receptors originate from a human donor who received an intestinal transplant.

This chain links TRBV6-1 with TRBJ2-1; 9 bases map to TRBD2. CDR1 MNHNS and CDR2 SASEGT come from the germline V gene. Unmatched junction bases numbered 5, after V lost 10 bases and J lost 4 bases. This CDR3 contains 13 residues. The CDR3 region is CATRTSAYNEQFF. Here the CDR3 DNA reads TGTGCCACCAGGACTAGCGCGTACAATGAGCAGTTCTTC.

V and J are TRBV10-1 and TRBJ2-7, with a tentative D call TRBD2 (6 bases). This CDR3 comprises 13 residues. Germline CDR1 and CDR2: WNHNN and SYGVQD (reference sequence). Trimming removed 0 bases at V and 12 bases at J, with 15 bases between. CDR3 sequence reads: CASSESRRGSLYF. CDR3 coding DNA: TGCGCCAGCAGTGAGTCACGGCGGGGCTCCCTGTACTTC.

CDR3 DNA: TGTGCCAGCGGACCGACAGGGTTGACTCAGCCCCAGCATTTT. Encoded protein: CASGPTGLTQPQHF. V usage is TRBV6-5 and J usage is TRBJ1-5, with 7 bases aligning to TRBD1. The V gene end was trimmed by 8 bases and the J gene end by 6 bases; junction bases not matched to a gene: 10. This CDR3 contains 14 residues. CDR1 and CDR2 from the germline V gene are MNHEY and SVGAGI.

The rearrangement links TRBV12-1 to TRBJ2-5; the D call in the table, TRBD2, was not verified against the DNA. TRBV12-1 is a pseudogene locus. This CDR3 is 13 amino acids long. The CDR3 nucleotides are TGTGCCAGCAGCTTGGCTAGCGGGGAGACCCAGTACTTC. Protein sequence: CASSLASGETQYF.

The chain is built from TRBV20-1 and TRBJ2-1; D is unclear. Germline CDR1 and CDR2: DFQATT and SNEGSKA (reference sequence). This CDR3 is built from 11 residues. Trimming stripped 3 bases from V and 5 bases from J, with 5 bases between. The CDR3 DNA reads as TGCAGTGCTAGTAGACACAATGAGCAGTTCTTC. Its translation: CSASRHNEQFF.

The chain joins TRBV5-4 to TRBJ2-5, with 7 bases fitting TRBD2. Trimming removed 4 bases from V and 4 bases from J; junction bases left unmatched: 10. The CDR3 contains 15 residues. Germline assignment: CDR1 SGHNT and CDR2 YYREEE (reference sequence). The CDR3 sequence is CASSGGRGLRETQYF. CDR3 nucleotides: TGTGCCAGCAGCGGGGGGAGGGGATTGAGAGAGACCCAGTACTTC.

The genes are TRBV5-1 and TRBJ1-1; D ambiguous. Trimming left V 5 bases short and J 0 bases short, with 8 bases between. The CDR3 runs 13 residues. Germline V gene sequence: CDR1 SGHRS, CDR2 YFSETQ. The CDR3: CASSLLLNTEAFF. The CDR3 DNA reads TGCGCCAGCAGTCTACTTTTGAACACTGAAGCTTTCTTT.

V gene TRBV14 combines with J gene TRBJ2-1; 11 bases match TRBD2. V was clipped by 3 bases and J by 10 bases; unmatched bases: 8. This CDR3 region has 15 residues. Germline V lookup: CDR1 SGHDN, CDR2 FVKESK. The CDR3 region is CASSHLSGGAREQFF. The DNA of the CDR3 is TGTGCCAGCAGCCACCTTAGCGGGGGGGCCAGAGAGCAGTTCTTC.

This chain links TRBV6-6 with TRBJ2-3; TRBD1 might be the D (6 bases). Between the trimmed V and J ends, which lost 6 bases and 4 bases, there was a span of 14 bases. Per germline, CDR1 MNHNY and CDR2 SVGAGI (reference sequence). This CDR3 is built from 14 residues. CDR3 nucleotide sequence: TGTGCCAGCAGCCCAGGGGACGGACCAGATACGCAGTATTTT. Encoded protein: CASSPGDGPDTQYF.

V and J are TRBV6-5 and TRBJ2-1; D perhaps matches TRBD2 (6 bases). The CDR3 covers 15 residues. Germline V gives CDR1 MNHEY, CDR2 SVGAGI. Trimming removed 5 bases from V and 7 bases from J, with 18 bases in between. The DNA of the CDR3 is TGTGCCAGCAGTATTGGGCGTCAGGGACTTAATGAGCAGTTCTTC. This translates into CASSIGRQGLNEQFF.

CDR3 in amino acids: CASSPGPTSNTGELFF. CDR3 bases: TGTGCCAGCAGCCCCGGACCGACTTCGAACACCGGGGAGCTGTTTTTT. The chain links TRBV9 to TRBJ2-2, with D unresolved. This CDR3 contains 16 residues. In germline, CDR1 is SGDLS, CDR2 YYNGEE. With 4 bases removed from V and 0 bases from J, the gap between germline ends came to 13 bases.